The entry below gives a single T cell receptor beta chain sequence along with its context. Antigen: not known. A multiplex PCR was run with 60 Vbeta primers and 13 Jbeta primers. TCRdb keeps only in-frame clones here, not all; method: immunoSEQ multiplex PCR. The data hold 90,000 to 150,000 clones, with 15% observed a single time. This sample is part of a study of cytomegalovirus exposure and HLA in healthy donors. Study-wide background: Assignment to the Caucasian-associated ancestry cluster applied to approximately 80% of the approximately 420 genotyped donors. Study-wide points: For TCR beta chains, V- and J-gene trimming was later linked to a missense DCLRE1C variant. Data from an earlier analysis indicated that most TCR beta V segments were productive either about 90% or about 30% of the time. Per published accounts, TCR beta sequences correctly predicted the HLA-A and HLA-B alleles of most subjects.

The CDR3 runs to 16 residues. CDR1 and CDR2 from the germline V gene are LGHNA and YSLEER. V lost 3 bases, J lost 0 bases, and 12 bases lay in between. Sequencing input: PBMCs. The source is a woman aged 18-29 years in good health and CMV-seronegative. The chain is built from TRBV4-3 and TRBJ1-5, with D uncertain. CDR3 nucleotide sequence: TGCGCCAGCAGCCAGTACTACGGGAATAGCAATCAGCCCCAGCATTTT. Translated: CASSQYYGNSNQPQHF.